The 18 T cell receptor beta chains reported below all come from one sample, sequenced in a study of T-cell memory formation after mild COVID-19. MiXCR, applied by TCRdb to the 5' RACE reads, yields one record per CDR3 protein. This sample has roughly 300,000 distinct CDR3 sequences, with roughly 13% found just once. Sequences were obtained from PBMCs or a T cell subset sorted from them (not recorded which). Source of these receptors: a man between 18 and 29 years old who had mild COVID-19 (a few samples of this study predate the infection). Cell type and time point are not known.

In its sample, this clonotype was seen a few times. The V and J genes are TRBV4-2 and TRBJ1-2; TRBD1 aligns across 8 bases. Germline V gene lookup returns CDR1 LGHNA and CDR2 YNFKEQ. J gave up 2 bases and V 0 bases, and 14 bases lay outside the gene matches. This CDR3 contains 19 residues. CDR3 bases: TGTGCCAGCAGCCAAGATAGAGGGACAGGCGTAACTCACAACTATGGCTACACCTTC. It translates to CASSQDRGTGVTHNYGYTF.

J is TRBJ1-2 and V is TRBV27; D is unresolved. V lost 3 bases and J lost 8, with 13 bases in between. The CDR3 extends over 13 amino acids. Germline-derived CDR1 and CDR2 are MNHEY and SMNVEV (reference sequence). The CDR3 bases are TGTGCCAGCAGTTTCTGGTCGGGCAACGGCTACACCTTC. This codes for CASSFWSGNGYTF.

The J gene is TRBJ2-7, the V gene TRBV6-5; 10 bases are shared with TRBD1. Germline V CDR1 and CDR2: MNHEY, SVGAGI. This CDR3 spans 16 amino acids. V lost 7 bases and J lost 2; bases outside the gene matches: 11. CDR3 region: CASNREGQGYPYEQYF. In nucleotides, the CDR3 is TGTGCCAGCAATAGGGAGGGACAGGGGTATCCCTACGAGCAGTACTTC.

The V and J genes are TRBV20-1 and TRBJ1-5, with unresolved D. Trimming left V 1 base short and J 4 bases short, with 5 bases between. Germline values: CDR1 DFQATT, CDR2 SNEGSKA (reference sequence). This CDR3 is 12 amino acids long. CDR3: CSARVLNQPQHF. In nucleotides, the CDR3 is TGCAGTGCTAGAGTCCTTAATCAGCCCCAGCATTTT.

The V and J genes are TRBV20-1 and TRBJ1-3; a weak D match, TRBD1 (5 bases). The CDR3 spans 12 residues. V lost 1 base and J lost 6, with 7 bases in between. CDR1 and CDR2 (germline): DFQATT, SNEGSKA (reference sequence). CDR3 in amino acids: CSARGDVNTIYF. The CDR3 coding sequence is TGCAGTGCTAGAGGGGACGTAAACACCATATATTTT.

This clonotype was observed many times. The V gene is TRBV24-1, the J gene TRBJ1-1; D is possibly TRBD1 (5 bases). The CDR3 covers 13 residues. V dropped 7 bases and J dropped 5 bases, with 13 bases sitting between them. From germline, CDR1 is KGHDR and CDR2 SFDVKD. DNA for the CDR3: TGTGCCACCAGCCAGGGTGAAGTGACTGAAGCTTTCTTT. Its translation is CATSQGEVTEAFF.

This chain joins TRBV5-1 and TRBJ2-3, with TRBD2 matching over 11 bases. The CDR3 contains 18 residues. Germline V gives CDR1 SGHRS, CDR2 YFSETQ. J gave up 0 bases and V 1 base, and 7 bases lay outside the gene matches. CDR3 DNA sequence: TGCGCCAGCAGCTTGTCGTCTAGCGGGGGGCGGAGCACAGATACGCAGTATTTT. It is translated as CASSLSSSGGRSTDTQYF. The whole variable domain, filled in from reference TRBV5-1 and TRBJ2-3, reads KAGVTQTPRYLIKTRGQQVTLSCSPISGHRSVSWYQQTPGQGLQFLFEYFSETQRNKGNFPGRFSGRQFSNSRSEMNVSTLELGDSALYLCASSLSSSGGRSTDTQYFGPGTRLTVL.

This clonotype was picked up a small number of times. The chain links TRBV7-2 to TRBJ2-5; maybe TRBD1 (6 bases). The germline V gene encodes CDR1 SGHTA and CDR2 FQGNSA. The CDR3 contains 15 residues. V lost 2 bases and J 5 bases, leaving 15 bases between the germline ends. This chain's CDR3 is CASSLWQGLGETQYF. The CDR3 coding sequence is TGTGCCAGCAGCTTATGGCAGGGGTTGGGCGAGACCCAGTACTTC.

The chain is built from TRBV7-2 and TRBJ1-2; D is possibly TRBD1 (6 bases). The CDR3 length is 15 residues. The ends were cut back, 5 bases at V and 8 bases at J, with 21 bases in the middle. Germline values: CDR1 SGHTA, CDR2 FQGNSA. CDR3 sequence: CASSAEGGGAVGYTF. The DNA of the CDR3 is TGTGCCAGCAGCGCTGAGGGTGGGGGCGCAGTAGGCTACACCTTC.

Only a few counts were recorded for this clonotype. The chain is built from TRBV7-9 and TRBJ2-2; D call uncertain. The V and J ends lost 0 bases and 3 bases respectively, with 5 bases between them. Germline CDR1 and CDR2: SEHNR and FQNEAQ (reference sequence). The CDR3 is 14 residues long. CDR3 sequence: CASSLAKYTGELFF. DNA for the CDR3: TGTGCCAGCAGCTTAGCCAAGTACACCGGGGAGCTGTTTTTT. The variable domain in full, with the rest retrieved from reference TRBV7-9 and TRBJ2-2, is DTGVSQNPRHKITKRGQNVTFRCDPISEHNRLYWYRQTLGQGPEFLTYFQNEAQLEKSRLLSDRFSAERPKGSFSTLEIQRTEQGDSAMYLCASSLAKYTGELFFGEGSRLTVL.

This clonotype came up a few times. This rearrangement joins TRBV20-1 to TRBJ2-1, with a possible D match to TRBD2 (5 bases). Germline values: CDR1 DFQATT, CDR2 SNEGSKA (reference sequence). Trimming took off 2 bases at V and 5 bases at J, with 13 bases between the two ends. CDR3 length: 14 residues. Here the CDR3 reads CSARSWQRNNEQFF. The CDR3 DNA reads as TGCAGTGCTAGATCGTGGCAGCGGAACAATGAGCAGTTCTTC.

The sample holds a few counts of this clonotype. The chain has TRBV18 and TRBJ1-1; D gene uncertain. The CDR3 extends over 12 amino acids. With 1 base removed from V and 4 bases from J, the gap between germline ends came to 4 bases. The germline V gene encodes CDR1 KGHSH and CDR2 LQKENI. In DNA, the CDR3 is TGTGCCAGCTCACCACGCCCCACTGAAGCTTTCTTT. It encodes CASSPRPTEAFF.

The chain has TRBV20-1 and TRBJ2-7; the match to TRBD1 covers 10 bases. Trimming took 5 bases from V and 5 from J; bases not matched to a gene: 9. From germline, CDR1 is DFQATT and CDR2 SNEGSKA (reference sequence). This CDR3 has 14 residues. This CDR3 reads CSAYTDRGDHEQYV. The DNA for the CDR3 is TGCAGTGCTTACACGGACAGGGGGGATCACGAGCAGTACGTC.

V and J are TRBV27 and TRBJ1-5, with D unresolved. In germline, CDR1 is MNHEY, CDR2 SMNVEV (reference sequence). With 4 bases removed from V and 6 bases from J, the gap between germline ends came to 13 bases. The CDR3 is 14 residues long. CDR3 sequence (DNA): TGTGCCAGCAGTTCGGAGGTGTTGGGTCAGCCCCAGCATTTT. It translates to CASSSEVLGQPQHF.

This sequence joins TRBV4-3 and TRBJ2-1; perhaps TRBD2 as D (6 bases). The length of the CDR3 is 17 residues. The germline CDR1 and CDR2 sequences are LGHNA and YSLEER. V gave up 3 bases and J gave up 0 bases, with 15 bases separating them. The CDR3 sequence is CASSQDAGRSSYNEQFF. DNA for the CDR3: TGCGCCAGCAGCCAGGATGCGGGACGAAGCTCCTACAATGAGCAGTTCTTC.

This clonotype was detected a few times. This chain joins TRBV5-1 and TRBJ2-1; D may be TRBD2 (6 bases). This CDR3 comprises 15 residues. The germline CDR1 and CDR2 sequences are SGHRS and YFSETQ. Trimming stripped 4 bases from V and 0 bases from J, with 11 bases between. The CDR3 DNA is TGCGCCAGCAGCGCCGCGGGAATCTCCTACAATGAGCAGTTCTTC. Encoded protein: CASSAAGISYNEQFF.

This clonotype was counted between two and nine times. The chain carries TRBV7-8 and TRBJ1-5; maybe TRBD1 (5 bases). V lost 0 bases, J lost 1 base, and 13 bases lay in between. Germline-derived CDR1 and CDR2 are SGHVS and FQNEAQ. The CDR3 is made up of 17 amino acids. The CDR3 spells CASSLAPRGGSNQPQHF. CDR3 DNA: TGTGCCAGCAGCTTAGCGCCTAGGGGAGGGAGCAATCAGCCCCAGCATTTT.

This clonotype was found a few times. The chain carries TRBV7-2 and TRBJ2-1; D is unclear. V lost 3 bases and J 1 base, leaving 10 bases between the germline ends. The germline CDR1 and CDR2 sequences are SGHTA and FQGNSA. The CDR3 covers 15 residues. CDR3 residues: CASSFHLGSYNEQFF. The CDR3, as DNA: TGTGCCAGCAGCTTTCATCTGGGTTCCTACAATGAGCAGTTCTTC.